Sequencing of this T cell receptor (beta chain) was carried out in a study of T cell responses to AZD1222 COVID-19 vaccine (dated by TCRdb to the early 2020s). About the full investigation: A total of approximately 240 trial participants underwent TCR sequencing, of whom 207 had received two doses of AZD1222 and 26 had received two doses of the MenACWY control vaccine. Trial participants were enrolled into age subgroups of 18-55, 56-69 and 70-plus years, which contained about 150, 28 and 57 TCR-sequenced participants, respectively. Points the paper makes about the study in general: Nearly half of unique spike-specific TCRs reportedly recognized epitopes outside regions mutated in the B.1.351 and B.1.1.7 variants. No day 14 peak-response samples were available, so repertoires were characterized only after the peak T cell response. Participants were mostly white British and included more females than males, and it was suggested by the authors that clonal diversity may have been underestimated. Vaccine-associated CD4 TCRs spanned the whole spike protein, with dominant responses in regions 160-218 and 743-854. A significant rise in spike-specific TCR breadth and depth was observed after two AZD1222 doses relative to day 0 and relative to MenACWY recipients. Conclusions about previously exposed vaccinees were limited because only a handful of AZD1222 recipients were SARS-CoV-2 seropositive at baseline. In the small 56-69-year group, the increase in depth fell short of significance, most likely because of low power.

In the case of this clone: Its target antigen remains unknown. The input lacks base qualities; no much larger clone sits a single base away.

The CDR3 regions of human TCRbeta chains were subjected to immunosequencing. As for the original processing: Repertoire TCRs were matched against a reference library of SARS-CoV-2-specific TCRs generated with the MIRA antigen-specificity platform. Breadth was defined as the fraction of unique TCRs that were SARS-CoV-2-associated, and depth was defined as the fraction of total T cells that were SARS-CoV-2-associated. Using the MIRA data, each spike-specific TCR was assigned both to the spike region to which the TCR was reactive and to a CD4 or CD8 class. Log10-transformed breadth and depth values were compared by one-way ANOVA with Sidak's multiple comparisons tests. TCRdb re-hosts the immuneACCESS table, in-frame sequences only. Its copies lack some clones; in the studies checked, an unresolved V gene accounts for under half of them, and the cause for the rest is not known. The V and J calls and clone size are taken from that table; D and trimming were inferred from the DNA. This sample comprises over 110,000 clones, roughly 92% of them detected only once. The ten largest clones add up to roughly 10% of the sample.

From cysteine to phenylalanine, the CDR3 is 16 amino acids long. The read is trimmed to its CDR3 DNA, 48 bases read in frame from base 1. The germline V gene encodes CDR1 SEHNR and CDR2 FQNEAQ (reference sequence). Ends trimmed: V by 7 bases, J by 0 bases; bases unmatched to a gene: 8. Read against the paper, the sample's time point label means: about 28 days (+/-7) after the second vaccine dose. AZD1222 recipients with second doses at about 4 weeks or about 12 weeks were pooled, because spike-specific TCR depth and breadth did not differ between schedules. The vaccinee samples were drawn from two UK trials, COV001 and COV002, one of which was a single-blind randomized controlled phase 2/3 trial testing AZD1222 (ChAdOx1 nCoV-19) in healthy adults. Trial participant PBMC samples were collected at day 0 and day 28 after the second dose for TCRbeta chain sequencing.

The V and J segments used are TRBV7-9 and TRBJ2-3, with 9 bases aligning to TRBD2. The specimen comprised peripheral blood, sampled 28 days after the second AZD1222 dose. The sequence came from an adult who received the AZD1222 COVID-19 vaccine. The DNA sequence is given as TGTGCCAGCACCCCGGGACTAGCTGCTAGCACAGATACGCAGTATTTT. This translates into CASTPGLAASTDTQYF.